This passage covers 18 T cell receptor beta chains from one sample sequenced in a study of CD8 T cells in ankylosing spondylitis. No antigens are known for them. One entry per CDR3 protein, called by TCRdb with MiXCR from the 5' RACE reads. The data hold 800,000 to 900,000 distinct CDR3 sequences, with approximately 10% observed a single time. Study-level points and caveats: Seemingly characteristic of ankylosing spondylitis blood was a TCR beta motif consisting of several highly homologous variants.

The sequenced sample consisted of blood, either unsorted or a sorted T cell fraction (not recorded which). The receptors shown here come from a male donor with ankylosing spondylitis.

In this sample, this clonotype turned up many times. The chain has TRBV6-1 and TRBJ2-1; possible D gene TRBD1, 6 bases. CDR1 and CDR2 (germline): MNHNS, SASEGT. The ends were cut back, 5 bases at V and 8 bases at J, with 19 bases in the middle. This CDR3 is 15 amino acids long. CDR3 region: CASSRGTPGQYEQFF. CDR3 DNA: TGTGCCAGCAGTAGAGGGACACCGGGACAATATGAGCAGTTCTTC.

This chain joins TRBV12-3 or TRBV12-4 and TRBJ2-2; 10 bases match TRBD2. The ends lost 6 bases at V and 2 bases at J; junction bases unmatched: 9. The CDR3 is 17 residues long. The CDR3 bases are TGTGCCAGCAGCAGTTCTAGCGGGAGTTATAACACCGGGGAGCTGTTTTTT. As protein: CASSSSSGSYNTGELFF.

The chain is built from TRBV28 and TRBJ2-3, with D tentatively TRBD2 (7 bases). This CDR3 region has 15 residues. The germline V and J ends were trimmed by 7 bases and 3 bases, with 17 bases remaining between them. CDR1 and CDR2 from the germline V gene are MDHEN and SYDVKM. The CDR3 nucleotides are TGTGCCAGCAAGGGGGGGGGCCCTTGGACAGATACGCAGTATTTT. Its translation: CASKGGGPWTDTQYF.

This clonotype was recorded at least ten times. The chain carries TRBV11-1 and TRBJ2-7; possibly TRBD2 for D (5 bases). V lost 4 bases, J lost 1 base, and 11 bases lay in between. This CDR3 has 14 residues. In germline, CDR1 is SGHAT, CDR2 FQDESV (reference sequence). The CDR3: CASSSTRGSYEQYF. CDR3 nucleotides: TGTGCCAGCAGCTCTACTCGAGGGTCCTACGAGCAGTACTTC.

At least ten counts were recorded for this clonotype. The chain joins TRBV7-2 to TRBJ2-5; weak D call: TRBD2 (6 bases). CDR1 is SGHTA and CDR2 is FQGNSA in the germline V gene. The CDR3 totals 15 residues. The V end lost 1 base, the J end lost 2 bases, and 11 bases lay between the germline ends. The CDR3 DNA follows: TGTGCCAGCAGCTTAGGGGAGGCAAGACAAGAGACCCAGTACTTC. This translates into CASSLGEARQETQYF.

The V call is TRBV7-3, the J call TRBJ1-6, with TRBD1 identical over 10 bases. The V and J ends lost 2 bases and 10 bases, in that order; junction bases with no gene match: 5. Germline lookup yields CDR1 SGHTA and CDR2 FQGTGA. The CDR3 is 15 residues long. CDR3 DNA: TGTGCCAGCAGCTTAGTGGGGACAGGGGAATCACCCCTCCACTTT. This translates into CASSLVGTGESPLHF.

This clonotype was seen repeatedly, ten times or more. The chain carries TRBV6-5 and TRBJ1-1, with D unclear. CDR1 MNHEY and CDR2 SVGAGI come from the germline V gene. The CDR3 spans 12 residues. V was trimmed by 5 bases and J by 4 bases, leaving 8 bases between them. As DNA, the CDR3 is TGTGCCAGCAGTCACAGAGGCACTGAAGCTTTCTTT. It encodes CASSHRGTEAFF.

This sequence joins TRBV7-9 and TRBJ1-4; 8 bases line up with TRBD1. CDR1 and CDR2 (germline): SEHNR, FQNEAQ (reference sequence). This CDR3 spans 15 amino acids. V lost 5 bases to trimming and J lost 6 bases; unmatched junction nucleotides: 8. For the CDR3, the DNA is TGTGCCAGCAGCACCCCAGGGGGCGCCTATGAAAAACTGTTTTTT. It yields the protein CASSTPGGAYEKLFF.

The gene calls are TRBV7-9 and TRBJ1-1; a weak D match, TRBD1 (6 bases). V lost 4 bases to trimming and J lost 9 bases, with 15 bases between them. The CDR3 loop spans 13 amino acids. Germline V gives CDR1 SEHNR, CDR2 FQNEAQ (reference sequence). CDR3: CASSSAGQTKAFF. The CDR3 coding sequence is TGTGCCAGCAGCTCCGCAGGACAGACTAAAGCTTTCTTT.

The V gene is TRBV15, the J gene TRBJ1-2; unclear D gene. There are 14 residues in the CDR3. Germline CDR1 and CDR2: LNHNV and YYDKDF (reference sequence). V shed 0 bases and J shed 4 bases, with 9 bases lying between them. The CDR3 DNA is TGTGCCACCAGCAGAGAAGAGGGTGTCTATGGCTACACCTTC. It specifies CATSREEGVYGYTF.

This rearrangement joins TRBV4-2 to TRBJ2-2, with D perhaps TRBD2 (7 bases). Trimming left V 2 bases short and J 0 bases short, with 13 bases between. CDR1 is LGHNA and CDR2 is YNFKEQ in the germline V gene. The CDR3 runs 17 residues. The CDR3: CASSQRAGAANTGELFF. DNA for the CDR3: TGTGCCAGCAGCCAAAGGGCGGGGGCAGCGAACACCGGGGAGCTGTTTTTT.

This clonotype has only a few counts. V is TRBV6-1 and J is TRBJ1-5; 9 nucleotides line up with TRBD1. The CDR3 loop spans 14 amino acids. CDR1 is MNHNS and CDR2 is SASEGT in the germline V gene. Trimming removed 3 bases from V and 7 bases from J; junction bases left unmatched: 4. The CDR3 sequence is CASSDQTGGQPQHF. CDR3 DNA sequence: TGTGCCAGCAGTGACCAGACAGGGGGGCAGCCCCAGCATTTT.

Remarks on this clonotype: A clone one base away is much larger, so this may be a read error. The chain carries TRBV11-1 and TRBJ2-2; 12 bases align to TRBD2. Germline V gives CDR1 SGHAT, CDR2 FQDESV (reference sequence). The CDR3 has 15 amino acids. V gave up 5 bases and J gave up 8 bases; unmatched junction bases: 6. The CDR3 sequence: CASSQGLAGRGELFF. As DNA, the CDR3 is TGTGCCAGCAGCCAAGGACTAGCGGGACGTGGGGAGCTGTTTTTT.

This clonotype appeared a few times. The V and J genes are TRBV5-1 and TRBJ1-4; TRBD1 matches at 7 bases. The germline CDR1 and CDR2 sequences are SGHRS and YFSETQ. The CDR3 is 15 residues long. J was trimmed by 6 bases and V by 4 bases; bases with no gene match: 9. DNA for the CDR3: TGCGCCAGCAGCACCCAGGGGGTGTCGTATGAAAAACTGTTTTTT. Translation gives CASSTQGVSYEKLFF.

This clonotype turned up a few times. This sequence joins TRBV4-3 and TRBJ1-2; D unclear. This CDR3 is built from 15 residues. Trimming took 6 bases from V and 2 from J, leaving 16 bases between them. Germline V lookup: CDR1 LGHNA, CDR2 YSLEER. The CDR3 DNA reads as TGCGCCAGCAGTCCCGAGTACCGACAAAACTATGGCTACACCTTC. Its protein product is CASSPEYRQNYGYTF.

V usage is TRBV25-1 and J usage is TRBJ1-2, with D uncertain. Trimming shortened V by 1 base and J by 2 bases, and 8 bases separated the two germline ends. This CDR3 has 14 amino acids. From germline, CDR1 is MGHDK and CDR2 SYGVNS. In DNA, the CDR3 is TGTGCCAGCAGTGAATTTATCCTGAACTATGGCTACACCTTC. Protein sequence: CASSEFILNYGYTF.

The gene calls are TRBV30 and TRBJ2-2; 10 bases agree with TRBD2. Germline V CDR1 and CDR2: GTSNPN, SVGIG (reference sequence). Germline trimming cut 2 bases from V and 0 bases from J; bases unmatched to any gene: 9. The CDR3 contains 18 residues. The CDR3 DNA is TGTGCCTGGAGTATCTTAGCGGGGGGAACCACGAACACCGGGGAGCTGTTTTTT. This codes for CAWSILAGGTTNTGELFF.

This chain links TRBV5-1 with TRBJ2-1, with 9 bases fitting TRBD2. V was pared by 0 bases and J by 4 bases, with 5 bases of the junction left unmatched. Germline values: CDR1 SGHRS, CDR2 YFSETQ. The CDR3 extends over 16 amino acids. The CDR3 sequence is CASSLALTSGYNEQFF. CDR3 coding DNA: TGCGCCAGCAGCTTGGCCTTGACTAGCGGTTACAATGAGCAGTTCTTC. Supplemented by reference TRBV5-1 and TRBJ2-1, the full variable domain reads KAGVTQTPRYLIKTRGQQVTLSCSPISGHRSVSWYQQTPGQGLQFLFEYFSETQRNKGNFPGRFSGRQFSNSRSEMNVSTLELGDSALYLCASSLALTSGYNEQFFGPGTRLTVL.